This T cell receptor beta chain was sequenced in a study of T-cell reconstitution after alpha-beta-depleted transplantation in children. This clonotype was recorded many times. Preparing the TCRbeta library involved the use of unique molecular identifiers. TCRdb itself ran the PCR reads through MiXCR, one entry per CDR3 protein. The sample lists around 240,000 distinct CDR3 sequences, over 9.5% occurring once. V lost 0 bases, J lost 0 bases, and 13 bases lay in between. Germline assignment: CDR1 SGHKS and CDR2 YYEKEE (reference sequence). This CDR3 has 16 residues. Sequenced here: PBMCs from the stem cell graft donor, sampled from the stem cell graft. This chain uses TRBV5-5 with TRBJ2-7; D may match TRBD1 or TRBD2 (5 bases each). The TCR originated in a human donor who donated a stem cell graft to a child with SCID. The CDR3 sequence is CASSLVSVGPSYEQYF. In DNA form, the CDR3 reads TGTGCCAGCAGCTTGGTGTCGGTGGGACCCTCCTACGAGCAGTACTTC. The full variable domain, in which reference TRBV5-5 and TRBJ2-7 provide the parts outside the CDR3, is DAGVTQSPTHLIKTRGQQVTLRCSPISGHKSVSWYQQVLGQGPQFIFQYYEKEERGRGNFPDRFSARQFPNYSSELNVNALLLGDSALYLCASSLVSVGPSYEQYFGPGTRLTVT.